This is a list of T cell receptor beta chains from one sample in a study of cytomegalovirus exposure and HLA in healthy donors. TCRdb's table, derived via immunoSEQ multiplex PCR, lists solely in-frame clones and lacks some. The sample carries about 200,000 clones, 70% to 90% recorded once. The sample was PBMCs. These receptors were collected from a woman in her 30s in good health and CMV-seronegative. CDR3s include the opening cysteine and the closing phenylalanine or tryptophan. The order of the fields is D gene, J gene, V gene, clone size, CDR3 DNA, CDR3 protein. D genes are given only for firm matches. Rows may omit the clone size; those that give it use once, few, many or a size class.

D gene: TRBD2; J gene: TRBJ2-3; V gene: TRBV27; clone size: few; CDR3 DNA: TGTGCCAGCACAAATATAGCGGGAGTTTTAGATACGCAGTATTTT; CDR3 protein: CASTNIAGVLDTQYF
D gene: TRBD1; J gene: TRBJ2-1; V gene: TRBV29-1; clone size: NA; CDR3 DNA: TGCAGCGCGTCAAACAGGGGGAATGAGCAGTTCTTC; CDR3 protein: CSASNRGNEQFF
D gene: NA; J gene: TRBJ2-2; V gene: TRBV4-1; clone size: NA; CDR3 DNA: TGCGCCAGCAGCCAGTATATAGCGGTTAACACCGGGGAGCTGTTTTTT; CDR3 protein: CASSQYIAVNTGELFF
D gene: TRBD1; J gene: TRBJ1-1; V gene: TRBV7-9; clone size: NA; CDR3 DNA: TGTGCCAGCAGCTTATCACCGGGACAGGGGAACACTGAAGCTTTCTTT; CDR3 protein: CASSLSPGQGNTEAFF
D gene: TRBD1; J gene: TRBJ2-3; V gene: TRBV6-5; clone size: NA; CDR3 DNA: TGTGCCAGCAGTCCTGACAGGGGTTGGACAGATACGCAGTATTTT; CDR3 protein: CASSPDRGWTDTQYF
D gene: TRBD2; J gene: TRBJ2-7; V gene: TRBV28; clone size: NA; CDR3 DNA: TGTGCCAGCAGTTCCCCAGGGACTAGCGGGAGGGGCGAGCAGTACTTC; CDR3 protein: CASSSPGTSGRGEQYF
D gene: NA; J gene: TRBJ2-1; V gene: TRBV29-1; clone size: NA; CDR3 DNA: TGCAGCGTCAAACAGGGACTACACAATGAGCAGTTCTTC; CDR3 protein: CSVKQGLHNEQFF
D gene: TRBD1; J gene: TRBJ1-2; V gene: TRBV19; clone size: NA; CDR3 DNA: TGTGCCAGTAGTCCGAGGACAGGGGCCTATGGCTACACCTTC; CDR3 protein: CASSPRTGAYGYTF
D gene: TRBD1; J gene: TRBJ2-1; V gene: TRBV7-9; clone size: NA; CDR3 DNA: TGTGCCAGCAGCGCTCCGGGACAGGCGCTAAATGAGCAGTTCTTC; CDR3 protein: CASSAPGQALNEQFF
D gene: TRBD2; J gene: TRBJ2-3; V gene: TRBV10-2; clone size: NA; CDR3 DNA: TGCGCCAGCACCGGGACTAGCGGGAGGGCAGATCCTAGCACAGATACGCAGTATTTT; CDR3 protein: CASTGTSGRADPSTDTQYF
D gene: TRBD1; J gene: TRBJ1-1; V gene: TRBV7-9; clone size: NA; CDR3 DNA: TGTGCCAGCAGCCCCGGACAGGGAGAGGGAGGAAACACTGAAGCTTTCTTT; CDR3 protein: CASSPGQGEGGNTEAFF
D gene: NA; J gene: TRBJ1-1; V gene: TRBV18; clone size: NA; CDR3 DNA: TGTGCCAGCTCACCGGCCTCTTTGAACACTGAAGCTTTCTTT; CDR3 protein: CASSPASLNTEAFF
D gene: TRBD2; J gene: TRBJ2-7; V gene: TRBV7-2; clone size: NA; CDR3 DNA: TGTGCCAGCAGCTGGGCGGGGGATCGGTACGAGCAGTACTTC; CDR3 protein: CASSWAGDRYEQYF
D gene: NA; J gene: TRBJ2-1; V gene: TRBV28; clone size: NA; CDR3 DNA: TGTGCCAGCAGTTTGAGGGGAGGCAATGAGCAGTTCTTC; CDR3 protein: CASSLRGGNEQFF
D gene: NA; J gene: TRBJ1-2; V gene: TRBV19; clone size: NA; CDR3 DNA: TGTGCCACAAGCCTGTCTCCAGGGCCTTATGGCTACACCTTC; CDR3 protein: CATSLSPGPYGYTF
D gene: TRBD1; J gene: TRBJ2-7; V gene: TRBV5-1; clone size: once; CDR3 DNA: TGCGCCAGCAGCCGCGACAGGGGCACCTACGAGCAGTACTTC; CDR3 protein: CASSRDRGTYEQYF
D gene: NA; J gene: TRBJ1-1; V gene: TRBV6-6; clone size: few; CDR3 DNA: TGTGCCAGCAGTTACTCGCAGGGTGAAGCTTTCTTT; CDR3 protein: CASSYSQGEAFF
D gene: TRBD1; J gene: TRBJ2-3; V gene: TRBV4-2; clone size: NA; CDR3 DNA: TGTGCCAGCAGCCAAGTAGTTTTGCCGGGACAGGGAACAGATACGCAGTATTTT; CDR3 protein: CASSQVVLPGQGTDTQYF
D gene: NA; J gene: TRBJ1-1; V gene: TRBV5-6; clone size: NA; CDR3 DNA: TGTGCCAGCAGCTCGGGGGGTTGGACTGAAGCTTTCTTT; CDR3 protein: CASSSGGWTEAFF
D gene: NA; J gene: TRBJ1-1; V gene: TRBV7-9; clone size: NA; CDR3 DNA: TGTGCCAGCAGCTTAGGCAGGGCCTCTGAAGCTTTCTTT; CDR3 protein: CASSLGRASEAFF
D gene: NA; J gene: TRBJ1-4; V gene: TRBV5-1; clone size: NA; CDR3 DNA: TGCGCCAGCAGCTCGCAGGGTACCAATGAAAAACTGTTTTTT; CDR3 protein: CASSSQGTNEKLFF
D gene: TRBD1; J gene: TRBJ2-2; V gene: TRBV19; clone size: NA; CDR3 DNA: TGTGCCACCCTCGACAGGGACGACACCGGGGAGCTGTTTTTT; CDR3 protein: CATLDRDDTGELFF
D gene: TRBD2; J gene: TRBJ2-5; V gene: TRBV28; clone size: NA; CDR3 DNA: TGTGCCAGCAGTCCGGGACTAGCGGGGGTGGAGACCCAGTACTTC; CDR3 protein: CASSPGLAGVETQYF
D gene: TRBD2; J gene: TRBJ2-1; V gene: TRBV5-1; clone size: NA; CDR3 DNA: TGCGCCAGCAGCTTGGACCTAGCGGCCAGCTCCTACAATGAGCAGTTCTTC; CDR3 protein: CASSLDLAASSYNEQFF
D gene: NA; J gene: TRBJ1-4; V gene: TRBV2; clone size: once; CDR3 DNA: TGTGCCAGCACGTGGACAGCTTATGAAAAACTGTTTTTT; CDR3 protein: CASTWTAYEKLFF
D gene: NA; J gene: TRBJ1-2; V gene: TRBV10-3; clone size: few; CDR3 DNA: TGTGCCATCAGTGGAGGGCTGGACTATGGCTACACCTTC; CDR3 protein: CAISGGLDYGYTF
D gene: TRBD1; J gene: TRBJ1-1; V gene: TRBV5-1; clone size: NA; CDR3 DNA: TGCGCCAGCAGCCCGGAGACAGGGACGAGGACTGAAGCTTTCTTT; CDR3 protein: CASSPETGTRTEAFF
D gene: NA; J gene: TRBJ2-5; V gene: TRBV4-1; clone size: NA; CDR3 DNA: TGCGCCAGCAGCCCGGACTACTTCCAAGAGACCCAGTACTTC; CDR3 protein: CASSPDYFQETQYF
D gene: TRBD2; J gene: TRBJ2-7; V gene: TRBV27; clone size: NA; CDR3 DNA: TGTGCCAGCAGTTACGCGGGAGGATACGAGCAGTACTTC; CDR3 protein: CASSYAGGYEQYF